The clone carrying this T cell receptor (beta chain) was seen more than once but under ten times. Its antigen is not known. Other nucleotide sequences from this sample produce the same CDR3. The CDR3 has 12 amino acids. Per germline, CDR1 SNHLY and CDR2 FYNNEI. V lost 6 bases, J lost 3 bases, and 5 bases lay in between. 60 Vbeta and 13 Jbeta primers were used in PCR. Clones were sequenced by immunoSEQ multiplex PCR, and TCRdb holds only the in-frame ones, with some missing. Here the sample spans 120,000 to 150,000 clones, around 80% being singletons. These data originate in a study of cytomegalovirus exposure and HLA in healthy donors. Whole-study results and caveats: Being productive about 87% or about 30% of the time was typical of most TCR beta V segments in an earlier analysis.

The source is a man aged 25 to 40 in good health and CMV-seronegative. Sequencing was done on a sample of PBMCs. The gene calls are TRBV2 and TRBJ2-2; D ambiguous. The CDR3 protein is CASSPDTGELFF. CDR3 nucleotide sequence: TGTGCCAGCAGCCCAGACACCGGGGAGCTGTTTTTT.